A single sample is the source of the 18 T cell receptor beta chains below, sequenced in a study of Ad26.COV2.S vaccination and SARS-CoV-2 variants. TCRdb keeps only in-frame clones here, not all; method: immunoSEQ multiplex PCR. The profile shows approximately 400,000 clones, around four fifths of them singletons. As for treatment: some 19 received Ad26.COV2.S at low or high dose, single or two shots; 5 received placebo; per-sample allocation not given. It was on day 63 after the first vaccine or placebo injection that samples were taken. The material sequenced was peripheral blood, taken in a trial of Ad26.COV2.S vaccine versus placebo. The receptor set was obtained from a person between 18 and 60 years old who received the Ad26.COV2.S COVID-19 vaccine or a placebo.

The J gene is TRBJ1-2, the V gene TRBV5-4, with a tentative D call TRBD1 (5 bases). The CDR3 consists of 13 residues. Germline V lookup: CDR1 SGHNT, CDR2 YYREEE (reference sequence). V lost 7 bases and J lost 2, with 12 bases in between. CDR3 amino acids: CASSIWGNYGYTF. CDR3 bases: TGTGCCAGCTCAATATGGGGGAACTATGGCTACACCTTC.

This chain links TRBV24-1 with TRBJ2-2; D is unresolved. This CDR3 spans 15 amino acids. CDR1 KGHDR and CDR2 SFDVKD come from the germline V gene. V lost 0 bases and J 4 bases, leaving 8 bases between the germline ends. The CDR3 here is CATSDLGSSTGELFF. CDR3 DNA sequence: TGTGCCACCAGTGATTTGGGGTCGTCCACCGGGGAGCTGTTTTTT.

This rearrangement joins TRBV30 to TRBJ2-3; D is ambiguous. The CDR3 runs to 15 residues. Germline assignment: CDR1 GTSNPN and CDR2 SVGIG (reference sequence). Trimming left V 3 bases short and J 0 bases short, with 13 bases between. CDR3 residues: CAWSTAVASTDTQYF. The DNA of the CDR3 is TGTGCCTGGAGCACCGCTGTCGCTAGCACAGATACGCAGTATTTT.

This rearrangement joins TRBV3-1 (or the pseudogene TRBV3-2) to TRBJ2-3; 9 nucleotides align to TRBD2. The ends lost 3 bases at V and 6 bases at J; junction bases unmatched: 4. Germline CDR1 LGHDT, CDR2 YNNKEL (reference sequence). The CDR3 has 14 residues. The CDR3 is CASSQREGLDTQYF. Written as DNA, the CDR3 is TGTGCCAGCAGCCAGCGGGAGGGCCTGGATACGCAGTATTTT.

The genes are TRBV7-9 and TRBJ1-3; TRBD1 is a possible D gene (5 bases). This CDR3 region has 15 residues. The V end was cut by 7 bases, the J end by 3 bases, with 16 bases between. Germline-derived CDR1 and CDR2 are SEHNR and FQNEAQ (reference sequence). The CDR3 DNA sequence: TGTGCCAGCACCCCCGGATGGCAGGGTGGAAACACCATATATTTT. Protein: CASTPGWQGGNTIYF.

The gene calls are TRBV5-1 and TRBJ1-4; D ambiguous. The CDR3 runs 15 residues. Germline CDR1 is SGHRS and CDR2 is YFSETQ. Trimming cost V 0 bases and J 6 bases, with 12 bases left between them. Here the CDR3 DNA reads TGCGCCAGCAGCTTGGTAGGCAGGTGGGATGAAAAACTGTTTTTT. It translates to CASSLVGRWDEKLFF.

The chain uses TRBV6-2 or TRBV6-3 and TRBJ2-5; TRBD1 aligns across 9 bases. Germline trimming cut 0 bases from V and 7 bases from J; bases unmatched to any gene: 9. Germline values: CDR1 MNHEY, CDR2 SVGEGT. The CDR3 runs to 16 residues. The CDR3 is CASSYSDRDRAWTQYF. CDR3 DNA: TGTGCCAGCAGTTACTCCGACCGGGACAGGGCATGGACCCAGTACTTC.

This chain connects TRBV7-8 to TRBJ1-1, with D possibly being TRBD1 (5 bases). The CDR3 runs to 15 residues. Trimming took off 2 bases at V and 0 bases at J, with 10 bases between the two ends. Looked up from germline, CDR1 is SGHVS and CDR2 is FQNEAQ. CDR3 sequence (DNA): TGTGCCAGCAGCTTACCTGCGACAGTGAACACTGAAGCTTTCTTT. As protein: CASSLPATVNTEAFF.

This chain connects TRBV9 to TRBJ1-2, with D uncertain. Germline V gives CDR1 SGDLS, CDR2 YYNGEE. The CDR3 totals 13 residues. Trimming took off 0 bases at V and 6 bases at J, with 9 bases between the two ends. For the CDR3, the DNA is TGTGCCAGCAGCGTAGGCGGTAGAGATGGCTACACCTTC. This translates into CASSVGGRDGYTF.

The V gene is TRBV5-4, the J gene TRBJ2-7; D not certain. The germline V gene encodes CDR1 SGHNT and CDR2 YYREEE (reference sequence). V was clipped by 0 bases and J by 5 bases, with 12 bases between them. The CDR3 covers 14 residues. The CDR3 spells CASSLERASHEQYF. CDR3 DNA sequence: TGTGCCAGCAGCTTGGAACGGGCGTCCCACGAGCAGTACTTC.

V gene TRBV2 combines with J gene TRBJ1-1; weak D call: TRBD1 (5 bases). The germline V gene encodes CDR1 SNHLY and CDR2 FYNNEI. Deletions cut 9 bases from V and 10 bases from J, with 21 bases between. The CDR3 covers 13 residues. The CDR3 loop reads CASRRDAAPGAFF. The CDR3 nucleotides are TGTGCCAGTCGGAGGGACGCAGCACCGGGAGCTTTCTTT.

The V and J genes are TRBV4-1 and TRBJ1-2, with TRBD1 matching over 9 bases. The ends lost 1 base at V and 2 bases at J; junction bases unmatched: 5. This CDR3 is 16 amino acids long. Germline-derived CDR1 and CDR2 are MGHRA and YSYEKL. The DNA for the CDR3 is TGCGCCAGCAGCCAAGTGGGACAGGGTTTGAACTATGGCTACACCTTC. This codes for CASSQVGQGLNYGYTF.

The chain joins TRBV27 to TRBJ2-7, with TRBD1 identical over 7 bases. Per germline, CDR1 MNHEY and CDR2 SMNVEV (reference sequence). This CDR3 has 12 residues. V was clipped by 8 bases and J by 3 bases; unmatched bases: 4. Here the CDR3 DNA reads TGTGCCAGCTCGGGACAGAACTACGAGCAGTACTTC. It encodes CASSGQNYEQYF.

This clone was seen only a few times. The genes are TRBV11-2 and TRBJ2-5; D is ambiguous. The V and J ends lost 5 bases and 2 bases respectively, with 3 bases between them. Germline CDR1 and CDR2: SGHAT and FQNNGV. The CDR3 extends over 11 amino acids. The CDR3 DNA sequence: TGTGCCAGCAGCCCACAAGAGACCCAGTACTTC. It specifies CASSPQETQYF.

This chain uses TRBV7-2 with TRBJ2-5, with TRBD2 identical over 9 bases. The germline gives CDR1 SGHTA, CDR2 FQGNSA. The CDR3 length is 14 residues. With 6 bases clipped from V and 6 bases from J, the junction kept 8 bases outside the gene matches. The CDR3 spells CASSLSGGLKTQYF. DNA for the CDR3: TGTGCCAGCAGTTTGAGCGGGGGGTTGAAGACCCAGTACTTC.

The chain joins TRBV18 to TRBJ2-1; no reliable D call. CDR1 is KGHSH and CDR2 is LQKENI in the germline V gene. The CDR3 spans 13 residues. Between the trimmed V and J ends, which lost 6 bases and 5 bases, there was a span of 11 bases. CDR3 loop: CASSDFQHNEQFF. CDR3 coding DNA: TGTGCCAGCTCCGATTTTCAGCACAATGAGCAGTTCTTC.

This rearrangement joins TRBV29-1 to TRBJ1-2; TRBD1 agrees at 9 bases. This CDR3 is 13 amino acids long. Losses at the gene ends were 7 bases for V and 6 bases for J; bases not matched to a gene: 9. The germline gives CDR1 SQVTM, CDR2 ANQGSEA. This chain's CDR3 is CSALGQGVNGYTF. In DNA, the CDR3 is TGCAGCGCTCTGGGACAGGGTGTAAATGGCTACACCTTC. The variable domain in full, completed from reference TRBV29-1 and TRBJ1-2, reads SAVISQKPSRDICQRGTSLTIQCQVDSQVTMMFWYRQQPGQSLTLIATANQGSEATYESGFVIDKFPISRPNLTFSTLTVSNMSPEDSSIYLCSALGQGVNGYTFGSGTRLTVV.

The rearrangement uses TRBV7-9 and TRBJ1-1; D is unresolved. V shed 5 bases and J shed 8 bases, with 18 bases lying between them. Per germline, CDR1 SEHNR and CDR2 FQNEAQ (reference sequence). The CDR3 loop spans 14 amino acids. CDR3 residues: CASSIPGREPEAFF. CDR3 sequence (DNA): TGTGCCAGCAGCATCCCCGGGAGGGAGCCGGAAGCTTTCTTT.